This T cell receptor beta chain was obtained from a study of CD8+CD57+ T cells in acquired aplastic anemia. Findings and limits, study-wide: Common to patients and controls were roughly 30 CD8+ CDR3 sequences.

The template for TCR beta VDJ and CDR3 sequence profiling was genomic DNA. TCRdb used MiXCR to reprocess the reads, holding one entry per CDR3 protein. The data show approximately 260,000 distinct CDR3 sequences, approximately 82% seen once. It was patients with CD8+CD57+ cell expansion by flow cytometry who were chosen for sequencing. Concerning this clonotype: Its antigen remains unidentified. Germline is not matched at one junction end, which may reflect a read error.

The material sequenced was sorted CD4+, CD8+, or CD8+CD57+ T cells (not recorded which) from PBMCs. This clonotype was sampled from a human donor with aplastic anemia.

CDR3 in DNA: TGTGCCAGCAGCAGGGGCAGCGAGCATGCAACCCAGCACTTC. It specifies CASSRGSEHATQHF. This chain links TRBV15 with TRBJ1-6, with D possibly matching TRBD1 (6 bases). The CDR3 length is 14 residues. Germline V gene lookup returns CDR1 LNHNV and CDR2 YYDKDF (reference sequence).